The TCR beta chain described here comes from a study of neurological immune-mediated disorders. General study points: None of the CDR3 amino acid sequences of expanded clones were shared across subjects, and this suggested private repertoires in all groups.

J lost 0 bases, V lost 5 bases, and 11 bases had no gene match. The germline V gene encodes CDR1 MNHEY and CDR2 SVGAGI. CDR3 length: 18 residues. Preparation of the unsorted libraries drew on 2 million PBMCs stored at -80 C. This clonotype was detected many times. Antigen: not known. The cDNA was generated through 5'RACE incorporating 10-nucleotide random UMIs. TCRdb processed the 5' RACE reads anew with MiXCR; each CDR3 protein has one entry. This sample has around 13,000 distinct CDR3 sequences, with more than 9% found just once. The receptor comes from a woman aged 40 to 50 in good health. The chain employs TRBV6-5 and TRBJ2-1; 9 bases line up with TRBD2. Sequenced sample: PBMCs. The CDR3 DNA follows: TGTGCCAGCAGTACGGGGGATCTAGCGGGGAGCTCCTACAATGAGCAGTTCTTC. Translation gives CASSTGDLAGSSYNEQFF.